A selection of T cell receptor beta chains follows, all from one sample in a study of blood T cell repertoires in COVID-19. Sequencing was performed with immunoSEQ multiplex PCR; in TCRdb, only in-frame clones are kept and a portion is missing. The sample holds 300,000 or so clones, about nine tenths seen once. The sequenced sample was PBMCs or T cells enriched from blood (not recorded which). Source of these receptors: a woman aged 45-59 years who had been exposed to COVID-19. CDR3s include the opening cysteine and the closing phenylalanine or tryptophan. The D gene is left open where the match is weak. Part of the rows lack a size; the others show once, few, many or a class for expanded clones.

>TRBV7-9|TRBJ1-2|NA|TRBD1
TGTGCCAGCAGCCGAGACAGGGGGCAAGGTGGCTACACCTTC
CASSRDRGQGGYTF
>TRBV19|TRBJ1-5|once|NA
TGTGCCAGTAGTATGAGTCGGCAGGGGAGTTATCAGCCCCAGCATTTT
CASSMSRQGSYQPQHF
>TRBV6-5|TRBJ1-3|few|NA
TGTGCCAGCAGCCTATACTCGGGGGGAGGAAACACCATATATTTT
CASSLYSGGGNTIYF
>TRBV14|TRBJ1-2|few|NA
TGTGCCAGCAGCCCTCCGGACATACCTAGTTTGCGTGGCTACACCTTC
CASSPPDIPSLRGYTF
>TRBV29-1|TRBJ1-1|NA|NA
TGCAGCGTTGAAGTCCGAAGTCCGCAGGCGGGGGGCACTGAAGCTTTCTTT
CSVEVRSPQAGGTEAFF
>TRBV5-1|TRBJ2-2|NA|NA
TGCGCCAGCAGCTTGGGACTAGCGAACACCGGGGAGCTGTTTTTT
CASSLGLANTGELFF
>TRBV3-1/TRBV3-2|TRBJ1-4|once|TRBD1
TGTGCCAGCAGCCATGATCTGGGACAGCAATTACCCCCGCCTAATGAAAAACTGTTTTTT
CASSHDLGQQLPPPNEKLFF
>TRBV9|TRBJ1-1|NA|NA
TGTGCCAGCAGCGCCGAGGCGGTGAACACTGAAGCTTTCTTT
CASSAEAVNTEAFF
>TRBV5-6|TRBJ1-2|NA|NA
TGTGCCAGCAGCTCCACCCTAACAGGGTTCTATGGCTACACCTTC
CASSSTLTGFYGYTF
>TRBV4-1|TRBJ2-6|NA|NA
TGCGCCAGCAGCCAACAGGGGTATACTGGGGCCAACGTCCTGACTTTC
CASSQQGYTGANVLTF
>TRBV6-4|TRBJ1-5|few|NA
TGTGCCAGCAGCGAGGGGGTGTCTGGCAATCAGCCCCAGCATTTT
CASSEGVSGNQPQHF
>TRBV14|TRBJ1-1|NA|NA
TGTGCCAGCAGCCGACAGGTGCCCGGTGGGGCTTTCTTT
CASSRQVPGGAFF
>TRBV11-2|TRBJ2-5|NA|TRBD1
TGTGCCAGCAGCTTCTCATGGACAGGGGTCGGAGAGACCCAGTACTTC
CASSFSWTGVGETQYF
>TRBV16|TRBJ1-2|NA|NA
TGTGCCAGCAGCCAATTGACAGTAGGAGATGGCTACACCTTC
CASSQLTVGDGYTF